The sequence of this TCR beta chain was determined in a study of post-analysis software for immune sequencing data. Whole-study findings and limits: Controls' normalized Chao1 diversity significantly exceeded that of multiple sclerosis patients. Samples sharing a preparation batch grouped tightly together when assessed by F measure. Patients used about five TRBV segments, including TRBV5-6, TRBV5-1 and TRBV20-1, more often than controls.

Unique-molecular-identifier-tagged TCR beta cDNA libraries were used. Input of roughly 0.95 to 10 million T cells yielded a few hundred thousand cDNA molecules. TCRdb reprocessed the PCR reads via MiXCR and lists one record per CDR3 protein. In the table there are about 260,000 distinct CDR3 sequences, less than 40% of which are singletons. This clonotype was seen ten or more times. What it binds is unknown. Trimming stripped 2 bases from V and 0 bases from J, with 12 bases between. Germline CDR1 SGHTS, CDR2 YDEGEE. The CDR3 totals 16 residues. The TCR originated in a girl aged 5 to 17 with multiple sclerosis. The rearrangement links TRBV5-8 to TRBJ1-5; D remains unclear. Material: blood. This chain's CDR3 is CASSLRLKYSNQPQHF. CDR3 nucleotides: TGTGCCAGCAGCTTAAGACTCAAATATAGCAATCAGCCCCAGCATTTT.